This is a list of T cell receptor beta chains from one sample in a study of blood T cell repertoires in COVID-19. Produced via immunoSEQ multiplex PCR; TCRdb's table is partial and in-frame only. The repertoire holds approximately 480,000 clones, with around 90% as singletons. The sequencing input was PBMCs or T cells enriched from blood (not recorded which). Source of these receptors: a woman aged 18-29 years who had recovered from COVID-19. The conserved cysteine and the conserved F or W are not part of the CDR3 here.

TRBV5-1 ASSLGQIDSPLH
TRBV28 ASRPRDRGRRDTQY
TRBV4-2 ASSNYWTGEKDYGYT
TRBV11-2 ASSGDSYSGNTIY
TRBV30 AWSVRKGATYNEQF
TRBV18 ASSGAQGRETQY
TRBV19 ASSIGGRNQPQH
TRBV15 ATSSHLAADTQY
TRBV6-6 ASSPSTSGSYEQY
TRBV7-9 ASSSFPPRSNTEAF
TRBV5-4 ASSSSGGAWNEQF
TRBV30 AWSRDSPYEQY
TRBV7-2 ASSKGGRDTQY
TRBV6-6 ASSLRLDSALGDGYT
TRBV7-9 ASSQWGQGEAF
TRBV2 ASSEMSGWASTEAF
TRBV10-3 AISDTSGGPGANVLT
TRBV5-6 ASSRDLEYEQY
TRBV19 ASRGNRGRLDTEAF
TRBV4-1 ASSLRDSANYGYT
TRBV2 ASSFSGGENGYT
TRBV30 AWGLDRLNTEAF
TRBV25-1 ASSEVQADGYT
TRBV7-2 ASSLTGDATEAF
TRBV24-1 ATRLQGEKTSHTFEAF
TRBV6-2/TRBV6-3 ASSYITEEETQY